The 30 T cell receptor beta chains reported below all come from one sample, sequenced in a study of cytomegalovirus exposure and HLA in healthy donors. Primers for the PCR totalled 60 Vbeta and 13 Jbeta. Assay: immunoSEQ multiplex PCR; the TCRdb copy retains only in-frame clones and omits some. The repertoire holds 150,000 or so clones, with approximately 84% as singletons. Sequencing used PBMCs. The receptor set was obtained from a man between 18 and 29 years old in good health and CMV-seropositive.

CDR3 DNA sequence: TGTGCCAGCAGTTACGAGCGGGGCTATGGCTACACCTTC. As protein: CASSYERGYGYTF. The chain links TRBV6-5 to TRBJ1-2, with unresolved D. V was pared by 2 bases and J by 4 bases, with 8 bases between. The V gene's germline CDR1 is MNHEY and CDR2 SVGAGI. CDR3 size: 13 residues.

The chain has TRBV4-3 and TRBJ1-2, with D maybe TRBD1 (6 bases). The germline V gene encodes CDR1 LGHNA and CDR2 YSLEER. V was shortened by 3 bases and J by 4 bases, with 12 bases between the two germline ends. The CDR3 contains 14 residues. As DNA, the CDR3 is TGCGCCAGCAGCCAGATTGGACAGATCTATGGCTACACCTTC. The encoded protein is CASSQIGQIYGYTF.

CDR3 sequence (DNA): TGTGCCAGCAGTCTAAGGGGGCGCGGCTATGGCTACACCTTC. Amino acids: CASSLRGRGYGYTF. This rearrangement joins TRBV27 to TRBJ1-2; 7 bases match TRBD1. V lost 5 bases and J lost 4; bases outside the gene matches: 7. This CDR3 is built from 14 residues. Germline V gene lookup returns CDR1 MNHEY and CDR2 SMNVEV (reference sequence).

The CDR3 sequence is CASSLSITSGVKDTQYF. The CDR3 DNA sequence: TGTGCCAGCAGCTTAAGTATCACTAGCGGGGTTAAAGATACGCAGTATTTT. The genes are TRBV11-2 and TRBJ2-3; TRBD2 matches at 10 bases. The CDR3 has 17 residues. The germline V gene encodes CDR1 SGHAT and CDR2 FQNNGV. V shed 2 bases, J shed 5 bases, and the junction held 10 bases outside the gene matches. Filled out from reference TRBV11-2 and TRBJ2-3, the complete variable domain reads EAGVAQSPRYKIIEKRQSVAFWCNPISGHATLYWYQQILGQGPKLLIQFQNNGVVDDSQLPKDRFSAERLKGVDSTLKIQPAKLEDSAVYLCASSLSITSGVKDTQYFGPGTRLTVL.

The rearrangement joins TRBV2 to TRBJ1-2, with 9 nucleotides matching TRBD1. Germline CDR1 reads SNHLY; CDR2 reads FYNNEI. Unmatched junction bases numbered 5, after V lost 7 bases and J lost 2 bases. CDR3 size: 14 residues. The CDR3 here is CASTGQGKNYGYTF. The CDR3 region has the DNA TGTGCCAGCACCGGACAGGGGAAGAACTATGGCTACACCTTC.

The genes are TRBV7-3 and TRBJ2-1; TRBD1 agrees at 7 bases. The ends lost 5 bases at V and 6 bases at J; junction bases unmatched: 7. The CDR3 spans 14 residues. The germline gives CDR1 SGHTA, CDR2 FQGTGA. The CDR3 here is CASSPGQALNEQFF. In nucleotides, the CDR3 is TGTGCCAGCAGCCCCGGACAGGCACTCAATGAGCAGTTCTTC.

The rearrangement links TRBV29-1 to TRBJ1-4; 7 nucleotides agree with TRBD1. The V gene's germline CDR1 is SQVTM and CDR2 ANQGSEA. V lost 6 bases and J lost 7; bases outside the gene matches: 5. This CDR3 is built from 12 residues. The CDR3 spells CSVTGVGEKLFF. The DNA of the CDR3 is TGCAGCGTCACAGGGGTGGGTGAAAAACTGTTTTTT.

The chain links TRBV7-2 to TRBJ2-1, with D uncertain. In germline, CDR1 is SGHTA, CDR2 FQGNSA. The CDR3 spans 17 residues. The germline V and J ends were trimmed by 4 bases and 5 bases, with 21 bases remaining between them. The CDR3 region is CASSSSRRPVVDNEQFF. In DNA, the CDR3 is TGTGCCAGCAGCTCCTCTAGGCGACCAGTCGTCGACAATGAGCAGTTCTTC.

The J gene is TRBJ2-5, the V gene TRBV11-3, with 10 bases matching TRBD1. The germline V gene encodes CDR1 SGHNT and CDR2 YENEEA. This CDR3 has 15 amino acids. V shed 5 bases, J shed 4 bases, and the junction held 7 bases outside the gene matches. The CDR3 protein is CASSDRGDRGETQYF. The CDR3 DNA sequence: TGTGCCAGCAGCGACCGCGGGGACAGGGGAGAGACCCAGTACTTC.

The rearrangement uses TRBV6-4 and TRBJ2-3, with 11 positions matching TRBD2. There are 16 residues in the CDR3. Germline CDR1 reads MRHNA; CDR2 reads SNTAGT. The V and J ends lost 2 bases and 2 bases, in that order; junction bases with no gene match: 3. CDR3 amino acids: CASSDVAGGSTDTQYF. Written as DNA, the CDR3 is TGTGCCAGCAGTGACGTAGCGGGGGGGTCCACAGATACGCAGTATTTT.

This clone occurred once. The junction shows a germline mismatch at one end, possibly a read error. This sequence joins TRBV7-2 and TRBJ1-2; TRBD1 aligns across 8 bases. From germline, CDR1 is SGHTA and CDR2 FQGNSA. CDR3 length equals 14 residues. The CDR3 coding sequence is TGTGCCAGCAGTCGACAGGGGTCCAACTATAGCTACACCTTC. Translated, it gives CASSRQGSNYSYTF.

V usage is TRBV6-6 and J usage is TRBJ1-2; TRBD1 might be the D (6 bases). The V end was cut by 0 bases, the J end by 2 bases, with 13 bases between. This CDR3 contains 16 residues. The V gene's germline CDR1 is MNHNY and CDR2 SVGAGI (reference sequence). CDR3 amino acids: CASSYSGGGQNYGYTF. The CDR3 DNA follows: TGTGCCAGCAGTTACTCGGGCGGGGGCCAGAACTATGGCTACACCTTC.

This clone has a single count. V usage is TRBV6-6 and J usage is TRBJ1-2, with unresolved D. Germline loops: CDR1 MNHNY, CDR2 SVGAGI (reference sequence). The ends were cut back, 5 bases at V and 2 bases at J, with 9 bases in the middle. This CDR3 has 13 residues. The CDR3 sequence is CASSAVENYGYTF. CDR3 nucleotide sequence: TGTGCCAGCAGTGCGGTCGAGAACTATGGCTACACCTTC.

Written as DNA, the CDR3 is TGTGCCAGCAGTCGAGGACAGGGGGCAAACACCGGGGAGCTGTTTTTT. This sequence encodes CASSRGQGANTGELFF. V gene TRBV9 combines with J gene TRBJ2-2; 11 bases align to TRBD1. The CDR3 contains 16 residues. Germline trimming cut 5 bases from V and 2 bases from J; bases unmatched to any gene: 5. CDR1 is SGDLS and CDR2 is YYNGEE in the germline V gene. The variable domain in full, with the rest retrieved from reference TRBV9 and TRBJ2-2, is DSGVTQTPKHLITATGQRVTLRCSPRSGDLSVYWYQQSLDQGLQFLIQYYNGEERAKGNILERFSAQQFPDLHSELNLSSLELGDSALYFCASSRGQGANTGELFFGEGSRLTVL.

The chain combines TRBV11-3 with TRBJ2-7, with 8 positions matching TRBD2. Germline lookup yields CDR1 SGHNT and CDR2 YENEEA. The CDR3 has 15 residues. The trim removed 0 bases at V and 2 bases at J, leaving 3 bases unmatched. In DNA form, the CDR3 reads TGTGCCAGCAGCTTAGATTCGGGGGGGCCCTACGAGCAGTACTTC. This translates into CASSLDSGGPYEQYF. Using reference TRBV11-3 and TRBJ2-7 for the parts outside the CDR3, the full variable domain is EAGVVQSPRYKIIEKKQPVAFWCNPISGHNTLYWYLQNLGQGPELLIRYENEEAVDDSQLPKDRFSAERLKGVDSTLKIQPAELGDSAVYLCASSLDSGGPYEQYFGPGTRLTVT.

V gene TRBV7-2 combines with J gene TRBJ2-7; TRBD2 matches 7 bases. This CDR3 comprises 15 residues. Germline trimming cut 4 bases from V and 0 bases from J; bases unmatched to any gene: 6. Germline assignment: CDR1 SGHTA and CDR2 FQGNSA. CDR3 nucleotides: TGTGCCAGCAGCTCACTAGCGTCCTCCTCCTACGAGCAGTACTTC. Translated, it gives CASSSLASSSYEQYF.

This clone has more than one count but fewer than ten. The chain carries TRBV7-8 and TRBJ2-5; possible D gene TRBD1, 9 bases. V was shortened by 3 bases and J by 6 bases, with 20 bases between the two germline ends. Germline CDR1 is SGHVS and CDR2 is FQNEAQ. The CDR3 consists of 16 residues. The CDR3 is CASSFGTGGGGQTQYF. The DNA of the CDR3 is TGTGCCAGCAGCTTTGGCACAGGGGGCGGGGGGCAGACCCAGTACTTC.

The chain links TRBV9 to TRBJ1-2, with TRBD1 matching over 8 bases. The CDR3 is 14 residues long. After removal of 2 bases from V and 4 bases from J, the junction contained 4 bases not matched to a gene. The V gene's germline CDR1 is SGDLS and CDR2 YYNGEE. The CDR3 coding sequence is TGTGCCAGCAGCGTGACAGGGGCGTCCTATGGCTACACCTTC. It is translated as CASSVTGASYGYTF. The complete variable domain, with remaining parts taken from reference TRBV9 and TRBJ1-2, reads DSGVTQTPKHLITATGQRVTLRCSPRSGDLSVYWYQQSLDQGLQFLIQYYNGEERAKGNILERFSAQQFPDLHSELNLSSLELGDSALYFCASSVTGASYGYTFGSGTRLTVV.

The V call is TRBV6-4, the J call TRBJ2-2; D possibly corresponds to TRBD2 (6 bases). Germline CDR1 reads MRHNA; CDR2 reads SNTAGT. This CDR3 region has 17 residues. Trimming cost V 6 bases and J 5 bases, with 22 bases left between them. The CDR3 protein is CASSNRLGGMDTGELFF. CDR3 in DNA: TGTGCCAGCAGCAACCGTCTTGGGGGGATGGATACCGGGGAGCTGTTTTTT.

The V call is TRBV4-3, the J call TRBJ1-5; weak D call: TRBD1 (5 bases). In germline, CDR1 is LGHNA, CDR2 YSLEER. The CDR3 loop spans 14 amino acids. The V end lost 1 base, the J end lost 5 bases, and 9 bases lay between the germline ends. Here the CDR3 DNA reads TGCGCCAGCAGCCAAGTAACAGGCGATCAGCCCCAGCATTTT. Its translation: CASSQVTGDQPQHF.

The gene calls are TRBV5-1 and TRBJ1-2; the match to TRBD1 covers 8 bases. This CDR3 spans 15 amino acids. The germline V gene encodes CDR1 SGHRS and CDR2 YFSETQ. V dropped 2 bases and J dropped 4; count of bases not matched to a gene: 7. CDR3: CASSFPDGTGYGYTF. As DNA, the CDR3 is TGCGCCAGCAGCTTTCCCGACGGGACAGGCTATGGCTACACCTTC.

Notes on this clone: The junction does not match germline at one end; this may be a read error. This CDR3 is CASSSTSGGAFAKNSQYF. DNA of the CDR3: TGTGCCAGCAGCTCGACTAGCGGGGGGGCTTTCGCCAAAAACAGTCAGTACTTC. The rearrangement joins TRBV13 to TRBJ2-4; 14 positions agree with TRBD2. The germline V gene encodes CDR1 PRHDT and CDR2 FYEKMQ (reference sequence). This CDR3 is 18 amino acids long.

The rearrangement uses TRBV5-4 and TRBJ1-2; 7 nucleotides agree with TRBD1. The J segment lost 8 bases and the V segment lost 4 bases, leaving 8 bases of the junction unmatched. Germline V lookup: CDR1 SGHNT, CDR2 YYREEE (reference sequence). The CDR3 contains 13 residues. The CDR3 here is CASSPLQGYGYTF. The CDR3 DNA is TGTGCCAGCAGCCCACTACAGGGGTACGGCTACACCTTC.

CDR3 amino acids: CATGAGLFSYEQYF. CDR3 DNA sequence: TGTGCCACCGGAGCGGGGCTGTTCTCCTACGAGCAGTACTTC. This sequence joins TRBV6-1 and TRBJ2-7; TRBD2 agrees at 7 bases. From germline, CDR1 is MNHNS and CDR2 SASEGT. V was pared by 10 bases and J by 0 bases, with 9 bases of the junction left unmatched. CDR3 size: 14 residues.

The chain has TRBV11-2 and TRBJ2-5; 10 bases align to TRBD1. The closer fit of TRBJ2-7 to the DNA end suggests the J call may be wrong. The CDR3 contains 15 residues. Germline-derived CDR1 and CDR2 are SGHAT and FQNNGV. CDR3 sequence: CASSSWTGGSYEQYF. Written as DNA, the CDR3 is TGTGCCAGCAGCTCCTGGACAGGGGGCTCCTACGAGCAGTACTTC.

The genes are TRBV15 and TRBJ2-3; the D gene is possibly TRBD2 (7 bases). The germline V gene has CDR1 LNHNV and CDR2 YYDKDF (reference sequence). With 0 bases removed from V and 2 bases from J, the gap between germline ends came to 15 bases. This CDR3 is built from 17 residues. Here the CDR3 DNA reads TGTGCCACCAGCAGAGATCGGGCGGGGGCCTACACAGATACGCAGTATTTT. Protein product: CATSRDRAGAYTDTQYF.

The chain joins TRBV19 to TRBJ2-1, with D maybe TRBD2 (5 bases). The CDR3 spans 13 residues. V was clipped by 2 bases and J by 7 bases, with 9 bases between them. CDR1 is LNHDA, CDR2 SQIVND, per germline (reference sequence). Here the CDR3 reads CASSIIRGNEQFF. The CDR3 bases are TGTGCCAGTAGTATAATTAGAGGGAATGAGCAGTTCTTC.

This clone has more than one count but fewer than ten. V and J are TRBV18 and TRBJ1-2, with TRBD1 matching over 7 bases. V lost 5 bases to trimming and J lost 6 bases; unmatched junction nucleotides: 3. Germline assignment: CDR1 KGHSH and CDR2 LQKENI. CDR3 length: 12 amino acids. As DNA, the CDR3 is TGTGCCAGCTCAAGACAGGGAGATGGCTACACCTTC. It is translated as CASSRQGDGYTF.

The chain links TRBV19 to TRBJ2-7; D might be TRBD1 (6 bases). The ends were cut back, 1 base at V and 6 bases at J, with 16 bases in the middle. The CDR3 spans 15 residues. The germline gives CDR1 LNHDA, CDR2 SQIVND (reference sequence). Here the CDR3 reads CASSIGGTWRAEQYF. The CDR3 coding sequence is TGTGCCAGTAGTATAGGAGGGACATGGCGGGCCGAGCAGTACTTC.

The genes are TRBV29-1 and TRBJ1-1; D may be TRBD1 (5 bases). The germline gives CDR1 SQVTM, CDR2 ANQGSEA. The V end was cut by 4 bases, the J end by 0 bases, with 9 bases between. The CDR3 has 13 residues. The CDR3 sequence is CSVVDTLNTEAFF. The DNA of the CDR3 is TGCAGCGTTGTGGACACCTTGAACACTGAAGCTTTCTTT.